These T cell receptor beta chains were read from a single sample in a study of blood T cells in healthy people across ages. From the 5' RACE reads, TCRdb called clonotypes with MiXCR, one entry per CDR3 protein. Of 1.5 million or so distinct CDR3 sequences listed, around 40% are singletons. The sample taken for sequencing was blood. The receptors come from a woman between 18 and 30 years old in good health. CDR3s include the opening cysteine and the closing phenylalanine or tryptophan. D genes are given only for firm matches. Expanded clones are given a class, and other clones once, few, many or no size at all.

j_gene	abundance	d_gene	v_gene	CDR3nt	CDR3aa
TRBJ1-5	-	TRBD1	TRBV12-5	TGTGCTAGTGCCTGGGACAGGGGCCAGCCCCAGCATTTT	CASAWDRGQPQHF
TRBJ2-7	-	-	TRBV15	TGTGCCACCAGCAGCCAGGGGTACGAGCAGTACTTC	CATSSQGYEQYF
TRBJ2-7	few	-	TRBV6-2/TRBV6-3	TGTGCCAGCTGTCTCGCCGGGACACTCTCCTACGAGCAGTACTTC	CASCLAGTLSYEQYF
TRBJ1-2	-	-	TRBV20-1	TGCAGTGCTTTCCATCCCAGGCAAAACTATGGCTACACCTTC	CSAFHPRQNYGYTF
TRBJ2-7	many	TRBD2	TRBV4-3	TGCGCCAGCAGCCTTCGGACTAGTGGTTCCTACGAGCAGTACTTC	CASSLRTSGSYEQYF
TRBJ2-7	-	TRBD2	TRBV25-1	TGTGCCAGCAGTGCCCCGGGGGGTAGTTTCTACGAGCAGTACTTC	CASSAPGGSFYEQYF
TRBJ2-3	-	TRBD1	TRBV12-5	TGTGCTAGTGGTTTCGGGACAGGCGGGAGCACAGATACGCAGTATTTT	CASGFGTGGSTDTQYF
TRBJ2-5	few	TRBD1	TRBV12-3/TRBV12-4	TGTGCCAGCAGTGCCCGCCCATGGGACAGCCAAGAGACCCAGTACTTC	CASSARPWDSQETQYF
TRBJ2-7	-	-	TRBV5-1	TGCGCCAGCAGCTTGAGCCGGGACTCCTACAATGAGCAGTACTTC	CASSLSRDSYNEQYF
TRBJ2-1	-	TRBD2	TRBV2	TGTGCCAGCAGTGAAGCGCTTGGGGGGGGAAGGGGAAATGAGCAGTTCTTC	CASSEALGGGRGNEQFF
TRBJ2-3	-	TRBD2	TRBV11-1	TGTGCCAGCAGCCGGAACGGGAGGCTAGATACGCAGTATTTT	CASSRNGRLDTQYF
TRBJ2-3	-	TRBD2	TRBV20-1	TGCAGTGCTAAGGCGGGGGGGCGCACAGATACGCAGTATTTT	CSAKAGGRTDTQYF
TRBJ2-3	-	-	TRBV7-9	TGTGCCAGCAAAGTTGGGGTGACAGATACGCAGTATTTT	CASKVGVTDTQYF
TRBJ2-2	-	-	TRBV6-2/TRBV6-3	TGTGCCAGCAGTTACTCGAGTGAAGGGGAGCTGTTTTTT	CASSYSSEGELFF
TRBJ1-5	-	-	TRBV3-1	TGTGCCAGCAGCCAAGATCCGGGGGGGCCCCAGCATTTT	CASSQDPGGPQHF
TRBJ2-1	-	-	TRBV18	TGTGCCAGCTCCCCGGTGGTGGCGGACTACAATGAGCAGTTCTTC	CASSPVVADYNEQFF
TRBJ2-7	-	-	TRBV3-1	TGTGCCAGCAGCCAAGAATGGAAACGCCTCCAGTACTTC	CASSQEWKRLQYF
TRBJ1-6	-	TRBD1	TRBV3-1	TGTGCCAGCAGCAGACAGGGGACGTATTCACCCCTCCACTTT	CASSRQGTYSPLHF
TRBJ2-7	-	-	TRBV14	TGTGCCAGCAGCCCGGACTGGCGCTACGAGCAGTACTTC	CASSPDWRYEQYF
TRBJ2-5	many	-	TRBV29-1	TGCAGCGTCTACGGGGGAGGAGAGACCCAGTACTTC	CSVYGGGETQYF
TRBJ2-1	-	TRBD2	TRBV29-1	TGCAGCGTTGTACCGGGACTAGCGGGATTAGAGCAGTTCTTC	CSVVPGLAGLEQFF
TRBJ2-4	-	TRBD1	TRBV19	TGTGCCAGTACCAGGGGACAGGGGGGAAACATTCAGTACTTC	CASTRGQGGNIQYF
TRBJ1-5	many	-	TRBV4-3	TGCGCCAGCAGCCAAGATGGGGGCTCCAATCAGCCCCAGCATTTT	CASSQDGGSNQPQHF